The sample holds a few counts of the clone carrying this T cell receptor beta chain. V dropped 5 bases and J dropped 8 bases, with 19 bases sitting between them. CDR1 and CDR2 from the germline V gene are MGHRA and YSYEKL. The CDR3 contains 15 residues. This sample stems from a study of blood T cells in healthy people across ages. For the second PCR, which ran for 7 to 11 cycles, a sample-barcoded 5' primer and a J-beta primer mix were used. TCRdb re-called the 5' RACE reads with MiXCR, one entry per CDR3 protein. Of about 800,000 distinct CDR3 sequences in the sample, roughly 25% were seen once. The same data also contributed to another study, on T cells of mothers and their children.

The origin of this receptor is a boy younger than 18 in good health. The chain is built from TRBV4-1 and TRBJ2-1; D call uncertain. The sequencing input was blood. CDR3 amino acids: CASSSSVATRDEQFF. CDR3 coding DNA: TGCGCCAGCAGCTCCAGTGTGGCGACCCGGGATGAGCAGTTCTTC.